Described below is a single T cell receptor (beta chain) sequence and its context. Antigen unknown. This record belongs to a study of T cells in localized non-small cell lung cancer. The study, taken as a whole, reports: Among blood samples, higher T cell density accompanied longer overall survival. The study detected a median roughly 57 of the top 100 tumor clones in adjacent lung. In uninvolved adjacent lung, T cell clonality reached its highest value, exceeding tumor. Sequencing covered just one tumor region, so heterogeneity cannot be ruled out.

The table came from immunoSEQ multiplex PCR; TCRdb's copy has only in-frame clones and leaves some out. In the table there are 50,000 to 55,000 clones, 75% to 90% of which are singletons. From germline, CDR1 is KGHSH and CDR2 LQKENI. Trimming shortened V by 3 bases and J by 2 bases, and 8 bases separated the two germline ends. The CDR3 sequence is 14 residues long. The source material was peripheral blood mononuclear cells, sampled before any cancer treatment. The chain joins TRBV18 to TRBJ2-1; D remains ambiguous. The clonotype was recovered from a man aged 35 to 69 with stage III lung adenocarcinoma. The DNA for the CDR3 is TGTGCCAGCTCACCGGGCCTCCCCTACAATGAGCAGTTCTTC. It codes for CASSPGLPYNEQFF.